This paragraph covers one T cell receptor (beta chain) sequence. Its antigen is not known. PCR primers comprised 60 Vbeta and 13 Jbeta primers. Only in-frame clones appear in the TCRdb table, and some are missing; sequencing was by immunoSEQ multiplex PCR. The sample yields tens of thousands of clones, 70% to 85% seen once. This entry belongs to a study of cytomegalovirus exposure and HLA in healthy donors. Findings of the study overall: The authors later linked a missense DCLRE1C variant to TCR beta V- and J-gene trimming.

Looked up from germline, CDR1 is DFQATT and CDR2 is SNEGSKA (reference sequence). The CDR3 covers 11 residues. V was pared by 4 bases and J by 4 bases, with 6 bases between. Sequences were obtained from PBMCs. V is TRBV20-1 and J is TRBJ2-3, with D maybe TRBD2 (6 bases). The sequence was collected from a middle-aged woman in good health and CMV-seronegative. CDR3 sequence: CSAIAADTQYF. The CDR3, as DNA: TGCAGTGCTATAGCGGCAGATACGCAGTATTTT.